The 19 T cell receptor beta chains presented below share a single source sample, sequenced in a study of CD8 T cells in ankylosing spondylitis. A single record per CDR3 protein comes from TCRdb applying MiXCR to the 5' RACE reads. The sample lists under 950,000 distinct CDR3 sequences, around 20% occurring once. The antigens for these receptors are not known. Findings and caveats of the study: Characteristic of ankylosing spondylitis blood, it appeared, was a TCR beta motif comprising about eight highly homologous variants.

Input material: blood, either unsorted or a sorted T cell fraction (not recorded which). The receptor source for this set is a male donor with ankylosing spondylitis.

J is TRBJ1-2 and V is TRBV20-1; maybe TRBD1 (5 bases). The ends were cut back, 6 bases at V and 4 bases at J, with 21 bases in the middle. Germline V gene data show CDR1 as DFQATT and CDR2 as SNEGSKA (reference sequence). The CDR3 consists of 15 residues. The CDR3: CSAWGPGQPLYGYTF. The CDR3 region has the DNA TGCAGTGCCTGGGGCCCGGGCCAACCCCTCTATGGCTACACCTTC.

The chain combines TRBV4-1 with TRBJ2-5, with D perhaps matching TRBD2 (5 bases). Germline lookup yields CDR1 MGHRA and CDR2 YSYEKL. Trimming took 2 bases from V and 4 from J, leaving 8 bases between them. This CDR3 is 13 amino acids long. The CDR3 here is CASSQIRGETQYF. The CDR3 nucleotides read TGCGCCAGCAGCCAAATCCGGGGAGAGACCCAGTACTTC.

Only a few counts were recorded for this clonotype. This chain joins TRBV18 and TRBJ2-7; D remains ambiguous. Trimming shortened V by 2 bases and J by 2 bases, and 10 bases separated the two germline ends. The germline CDR1 and CDR2 sequences are KGHSH and LQKENI. This CDR3 is built from 14 residues. CDR3 sequence reads: CASSPGLGTYEQYF. The CDR3 DNA follows: TGTGCCAGCTCACCAGGGCTGGGTACCTACGAGCAGTACTTC.

This clonotype was seen ten or more times. V gene TRBV25-1 combines with J gene TRBJ1-4, with D tentatively TRBD1 (5 bases). The CDR3 extends over 12 amino acids. Between the trimmed V and J ends, which lost 5 bases and 7 bases, there was a span of 8 bases. Germline-derived CDR1 and CDR2 are MGHDK and SYGVNS. CDR3 loop: CASSQGGEKLFF. The DNA for the CDR3 is TGTGCCAGCAGTCAGGGTGGTGAAAAACTGTTTTTT.

This sequence joins TRBV7-9 and TRBJ2-3; no clear D. Per germline, CDR1 SEHNR and CDR2 FQNEAQ (reference sequence). The CDR3 sequence is 10 residues long. CDR3 coding DNA: TGTTCGGTTAGCACAGATACGCAGTATTTT. Amino acid sequence: CSVSTDTQYF. Full variable domain (missing parts from reference TRBV7-9 and TRBJ2-3): DTGVSQNPRHKITKRGQNVTFRCDPISEHNRLYWYRQTLGQGPEFLTYFQNEAQLEKSRLLSDRFSAERPKGSFSTLEIQRTEQGDSAMYLCSVSTDTQYFGPGTRLTVL.

A few counts support this clonotype. V gene TRBV6-2 or TRBV6-3 combines with J gene TRBJ2-7; 10 bases are a match to TRBD2. CDR1 and CDR2 from the germline V gene are MNHEY and SVGEGT. The CDR3 is 15 residues long. J gave up 4 bases and V 5 bases, and 8 bases lay outside the gene matches. The CDR3 reads CASSKLAGPTYEQYF. DNA for the CDR3: TGTGCCAGCAGTAAACTAGCGGGGCCTACTTACGAGCAGTACTTC.

CDR3 bases: TGCAGTGCTAGAAGGACTAGCGGGGGAGGCAATGAGCAGTTCTTC. It translates to CSARRTSGGGNEQFF. The chain joins TRBV20-1 to TRBJ2-1; 13 bases fit TRBD2. V lost 2 bases to trimming and J lost 6 bases; unmatched junction nucleotides: 4. The length of the CDR3 is 15 residues. Germline assignment: CDR1 DFQATT and CDR2 SNEGSKA (reference sequence).

Details on this clonotype: A much larger clone lies one base from this, so it may be a read error. The J gene is TRBJ1-2, the V gene TRBV4-1; possible D gene TRBD1, 5 bases. Trimming removed 3 bases from V and 2 bases from J, with 7 bases in between. CDR3 size: 13 residues. The germline gives CDR1 MGHRA, CDR2 YSYEKL. The CDR3 nucleotides are TGCGCCAGCAGCCAGGGACGGAACTATGGCTACACCTTC. It encodes CASSQGRNYGYTF.

The chain carries TRBV5-1 and TRBJ1-1; D may be TRBD1 (6 bases). Trimming left V 5 bases short and J 1 base short, with 18 bases between. The CDR3 has 16 amino acids. The germline CDR1 and CDR2 sequences are SGHRS and YFSETQ. The CDR3 here is CASRGVATGKNTEAFF. DNA of the CDR3: TGCGCCAGCAGGGGGGTGGCCACAGGGAAGAACACTGAAGCTTTCTTT.

The V and J genes are TRBV5-1 and TRBJ1-2, with D possibly TRBD1 on 6 matching bases. Germline V gene lookup returns CDR1 SGHRS and CDR2 YFSETQ. Deletions cut 0 bases from V and 3 bases from J, with 21 bases between. This CDR3 comprises 18 residues. As DNA, the CDR3 is TGCGCCAGCAGCTTGGGGGTCGGCCAGGGGTCGAGGGACTATGGCTACACCTTC. This gives the protein CASSLGVGQGSRDYGYTF. Full variable domain (remainder filled in from reference TRBV5-1 and TRBJ1-2): KAGVTQTPRYLIKTRGQQVTLSCSPISGHRSVSWYQQTPGQGLQFLFEYFSETQRNKGNFPGRFSGRQFSNSRSEMNVSTLELGDSALYLCASSLGVGQGSRDYGYTFGSGTRLTVV.

In this sample, this clonotype turned up a few times. The V call is TRBV11-2, the J call TRBJ2-3; 10 bases line up with TRBD1. The CDR3 totals 16 residues. Germline V CDR1 and CDR2: SGHAT, FQNNGV. The ends lost 1 base at V and 7 bases at J; junction bases unmatched: 8. DNA for the CDR3: TGTGCCAGCAGCTTAGGTCGTAGACAGGGGGCGAATACGCAGTATTTT. Its protein is CASSLGRRQGANTQYF. Variable domain in full (rest from reference TRBV11-2 and TRBJ2-3): EAGVAQSPRYKIIEKRQSVAFWCNPISGHATLYWYQQILGQGPKLLIQFQNNGVVDDSQLPKDRFSAERLKGVDSTLKIQPAKLEDSAVYLCASSLGRRQGANTQYFGPGTRLTVL.

This clonotype occurred a few times. The rearrangement joins TRBV6-5 to TRBJ1-5; a weak D match, TRBD1 (5 bases). Germline values: CDR1 MNHEY, CDR2 SVGAGI. V shed 2 bases and J shed 2 bases, with 7 bases lying between them. This CDR3 region has 14 residues. The CDR3 coding sequence is TGTGCCAGCAGTTACGGGGGGGGCAATCAGCCCCAGCATTTT. This gives the protein CASSYGGGNQPQHF.

This clonotype was counted only a few times. This chain connects TRBV3-1 to TRBJ2-3; D is ambiguous. The CDR3 has 12 residues. Trimming took off 4 bases at V and 6 bases at J, with 8 bases between the two ends. Germline assignment: CDR1 LGHDT and CDR2 YNNKEL (reference sequence). The CDR3 reads CASSPTKDTQYF. The CDR3 region has the DNA TGTGCCAGCAGCCCTACGAAGGATACGCAGTATTTT.

This clonotype was observed many times. The chain links TRBV27 to TRBJ2-1; D possibly corresponds to TRBD2 (7 bases). This CDR3 contains 16 residues. CDR1 and CDR2 from the germline V gene are MNHEY and SMNVEV (reference sequence). V was trimmed by 7 bases and J by 1 base, leaving 17 bases between them. The CDR3 protein is CASTNAGATSYNEQFF. The CDR3 nucleotides read TGTGCCAGCACCAATGCGGGGGCGACTTCCTACAATGAGCAGTTCTTC.

There are many counts of this clonotype. The rearrangement uses TRBV20-1 and TRBJ1-1; D is unresolved. This CDR3 comprises 16 residues. Germline CDR1 DFQATT, CDR2 SNEGSKA (reference sequence). V was pared by 3 bases and J by 1 base, with 18 bases between. Written as DNA, the CDR3 is TGCAGTGCTAGGGCGGCGGCTGGGCCCGCGAACACTGAAGCTTTCTTT. It translates to CSARAAAGPANTEAFF.

The rearrangement uses TRBV6-1 and TRBJ1-1; possibly TRBD1 for D (6 bases). Germline values: CDR1 MNHNS, CDR2 SASEGT. The CDR3 has 17 residues. Trimming shortened V by 4 bases and J by 2 bases, and 20 bases separated the two germline ends. The CDR3 DNA reads TGTGCCAGCAGTGGCACCGAGACAGGTTACCCAAACACTGAAGCTTTCTTT. It translates to CASSGTETGYPNTEAFF.

This clonotype was observed a few times. This chain links TRBV27 with TRBJ2-5; TRBD1 matches 8 bases. The trim removed 2 bases at V and 4 bases at J, leaving 3 bases unmatched. The CDR3 has 14 amino acids. Per germline, CDR1 MNHEY and CDR2 SMNVEV (reference sequence). The CDR3 here is CASSLLGQGETQYF. In DNA form, the CDR3 reads TGTGCCAGCAGTTTACTCGGACAGGGAGAGACCCAGTACTTC.

The chain combines TRBV27 with TRBJ2-5; D gene uncertain. Germline CDR1 is MNHEY and CDR2 is SMNVEV (reference sequence). The CDR3 length is 13 residues. V was shortened by 5 bases and J by 5 bases, with 12 bases between the two germline ends. CDR3 bases: TGTGCCAGCAGTACCCCAAGTGCGGAGACCCAGTACTTC. Its protein product is CASSTPSAETQYF.

Many counts were recorded for this clonotype. The V gene is TRBV29-1, the J gene TRBJ2-7; maybe TRBD1 (5 bases). Germline V lookup: CDR1 SQVTM, CDR2 ANQGSEA. Deletions cut 4 bases from V and 2 bases from J, with 15 bases between. This CDR3 is built from 14 residues. CDR3 loop: CSVVQDIAPYEQYF. CDR3 coding DNA: TGCAGCGTTGTCCAGGACATCGCCCCCTACGAGCAGTACTTC.